A selection of T cell receptor beta chains follows, all from one sample in a study of response to subunit inactivated influenza vaccine. MiXCR was run by TCRdb on the RT-PCR reads, yielding one entry per CDR3 protein. There are over 800,000 distinct CDR3 sequences in the sample; around 20% occur only once, and roughly 10% lies in the top ten. The input for sequencing was PBMCs from blood, taken 4 to 6 days after vaccination. These receptors were taken from a man between 50 and 59 years old who received an inactivated influenza vaccine. Each CDR3 is given with its conserved first and last residue. The D gene is left open where the match is weak. Clone size is shown for a subset of rows, as once, few, many or a class of expanded clone.

j_gene	d_gene	v_gene	abundance	CDR3aa
TRBJ2-2	-	TRBV9	few	CASSSTVDSGELFF
TRBJ2-3	-	TRBV12-3/TRBV12-4	-	CASSFRGRATDTQYF
TRBJ2-7	-	TRBV20-1	few	CSASAPTYYEQYF
TRBJ2-7	-	TRBV20-1	many	CSAYSGLTYEQYF
TRBJ2-7	-	TRBV7-9	few	CASSSNEQYF
TRBJ1-2	TRBD1	TRBV7-2	-	CASSLGTGFYGYTF
TRBJ1-1	-	TRBV5-1	many	CASSLVAGPDAFF
TRBJ2-7	TRBD1	TRBV20-1	few	CSSSGTGVYEQYF
TRBJ1-5	TRBD1	TRBV28	-	CASSQGAVSNQPQHF
TRBJ2-7	-	TRBV7-9	-	CASSLVSGFTYEQYF
TRBJ2-7	-	TRBV7-2	many	CASSFSVHEQYF
TRBJ2-1	TRBD2	TRBV5-6	many	CASSLRLAGSEQFF
TRBJ1-3	-	TRBV11-2	-	CASSPGIGNTIYF
TRBJ1-6	-	TRBV20-1	-	CSARKKQLSSYNSPLHF
TRBJ1-2	TRBD1	TRBV6-1	few	CASSLGQGADYGYTF
TRBJ1-5	-	TRBV7-8	few	CASSLARGSNQPQHF
TRBJ2-1	TRBD1	TRBV7-2	-	CASSSSPGGQGYVEQFF
TRBJ2-1	TRBD2	TRBV2	-	CASSGLERGGTEQFF
TRBJ1-1	TRBD1	TRBV7-2	-	CASSSQGPYGAFF
TRBJ2-3	-	TRBV11-3	-	CASSPRGGTPPDTQYF
TRBJ2-7	-	TRBV7-8	-	CASSPRFEPYEQYF
TRBJ2-5	TRBD2	TRBV5-1	-	CASSTLAGGLQETQYF
TRBJ2-5	-	TRBV12-3/TRBV12-4	many	CASSWGTEETQYF
TRBJ1-5	-	TRBV11-2	-	CASSPGLTGSNQPQHF
TRBJ2-7	TRBD2	TRBV5-1	once	CASGPAGGAYEQYF
TRBJ2-2	TRBD2	TRBV5-1	-	CASRRSGVANTGELFF
TRBJ2-5	TRBD1	TRBV20-1	few	CSARDIGMRGTEETQYF
TRBJ1-2	-	TRBV20-1	-	CRAGVDGYTF
TRBJ2-2	TRBD2	TRBV5-1	few	CASRRTGGTNTGELFF
TRBJ1-2	TRBD1	TRBV12-3/TRBV12-4	few	CASSPGTGPGYTF
TRBJ2-7	-	TRBV11-2	-	CASSLGAAADVAYEQYF
TRBJ2-7	-	TRBV11-2	-	CASRKPLQGSYEQYF
TRBJ2-1	TRBD2	TRBV12-3/TRBV12-4	-	CASRRLGTSLTDEQFF
TRBJ1-1	-	TRBV29-1	few	CSVEDGYYRLNTEAFF
TRBJ1-6	-	TRBV20-1	-	CSARKGASYNSPLHF
TRBJ2-1	TRBD2	TRBV10-3	few	CAIRGLADYNEQFF
TRBJ1-1	-	TRBV3-1	-	CACSQGWALPREAFF
TRBJ2-7	-	TRBV7-2	-	CASSLASAAAYEQYF
TRBJ2-3	TRBD2	TRBV30	few	CAWSVGIPLAGRTDTQYF
TRBJ2-7	-	TRBV12-3/TRBV12-4	-	CASTLSGVSYEQYF